This T cell receptor (beta chain) was captured in a study of blood T cells in healthy people across ages. The CDR3 has 15 amino acids. Germline CDR1 reads SQVTM; CDR2 reads ANQGSEA. This clonotype was recorded a few times. No antigen is known for it. The people who gave samples were healthy Caucasians from Russia, aged roughly 6 to 100. It was roughly 10 milliliters of peripheral blood that were drawn from each donor. Per sample, a minimum of 6 million PBMCs were isolated. General study results and limits: Donors of long life had a larger count of naive CD4+ cells and greater diversity than aged donors.

A J-beta primer mix and a sample-barcoded 5' primer were used in a second PCR of roughly 6 to 11 cycles. TCRdb called the 5' RACE reads again in MiXCR, with one record for every CDR3 protein. The sample consists of just under 750,000 distinct CDR3 sequences, over 20% of them appearing once. The TCR originated in a man aged 65 to 79 in good health. V and J are TRBV29-1 and TRBJ2-7; D possibly uses TRBD1 or TRBD2 (5 bases each). Sequencing was done on a sample of blood. The CDR3 sequence: CRNSPPGRNSYEQYF. The CDR3, as DNA: TGCAGAAACTCACCTCCGGGGCGCAACTCCTACGAGCAGTACTTC.